This record looks at one T cell receptor beta chain sequence and its context. This receptor's antigen is unknown. Per-base qualities were not stored, and no clone one base away is much larger. The data were obtained in a study of blood T cell repertoires in COVID-19 (dated by TCRdb to the early 2020s). In terms of the full investigation: Collaborator samples came from the United States, Italy and Spain and covered acute and convalescent phases of COVID-19. The material from the prospective study consisted of cDNA or gDNA derived from T cells, B-cell-depleted T cells, or PBMCs. The dataset comprised deeply sampled blood TCRbeta repertoires from subjects exposed to, actively infected with, or recovered from COVID-19. The repertoires were released in a freely available public database meant as a resource for research on the immune response to SARS-CoV-2. The samples were drawn from two sources: the first 160 participants of the ongoing ImmuneRACE study, and approximately 1,300 subjects contributed by 6 global collaborators. The sample metadata nearly always contained a de-identified subject ID, COVID-19 status, age in years and sex. Where available, HLA class I and class II types were taken from metadata supplied by the sample provider and were not determined by assay-based typing. The investigation overall reported the following: Clinical and demographic metadata were provided uncurated, with the amount varying by source and participant.

The immunoSEQ Assay, a bias-controlled multiplex PCR, was used to amplify TCRbeta CDR3 regions from genomic DNA. In the source study's methods: The number of nucleated cells in each sample was estimated by amplification of reference gene primers within the assay. Sequence reads were collapsed and filtered to measure the absolute abundance of every unique TCRbeta CDR3 rearrangement. For each sample, productive Simpson clonality was calculated as the square root of Simpson's diversity index over productive rearrangements. Held by TCRdb, this immuneACCESS table contains in-frame sequences only and omits some clones. Under half of the omission traces to an unresolved V gene where checked; the cause of the rest is unknown. Clone size and the V and J calls come from that table; the DNA yielded D and trimming. The sample table lists fewer than 350,000 clones, about 86% of them with a count of one. The ten largest clones represent approximately 4.6% of the sample.

Participants in the prospective study were enrolled through a virtual design, were aged about 18 to 100 years, and lived in 24 United States geographic areas. To assign participants to cohorts, the prospective study relied on clinical history that participants themselves reported in a screening survey and a study questionnaire. In the prospective study, mobile phlebotomists collected whole blood, serum and a nasopharyngeal or oropharyngeal swab from each participant. Over a roughly 2-month period, participants in the prospective study had the option of providing additional blood draws and questionnaires. Blood samples from the prospective study were shipped frozen or at room temperature prior to DNA extraction. The germline V and J ends show losses of 0 bases and 6 bases respectively, and no gene match explains 6 bases of the junction. The CDR3 runs 16 amino acids, cysteine and phenylalanine included. The DNA shown is the 48-base CDR3, in frame from base 1. CDR1 LGHNA and CDR2 YSLEER were looked up in the germline V gene.

Here the chain combines TRBV4-3 and TRBJ2-3; TRBD2 fits 10 bases in the junction. The sequence was obtained from a woman between 40 and 55 years old with acute COVID-19. Sequencing was performed on PBMCs or T cells enriched from blood (not recorded which). The DNA sequence follows: TGCGCCAGCAGCCAAGAACGAAGCGGGAGGGCCGATACGCAGTATTTT. Its translation reads: CASSQERSGRADTQYF.